This T cell receptor (beta chain) came from a study of shared clonotypes between healthy human individuals. Findings and limits, study-wide: Clonotype sharing among donors was thought likely to change with sequencing depth.

To note about this clone: Its antigen is unidentified. The sample has other DNA sequences that encode this CDR3 too.

Sequenced by immunoSEQ multiplex PCR; TCRdb stores in-frame clones only, minus some. Among about 2.3 million clones listed, roughly 90% were seen once. This receptor was obtained from a man in his late teens or twenties in good health. Some clones in this sample may be carry-over from other donors' samples. Material for sequencing was naive CD4+ T cells from PBMCs. Subset meaning: CD45RA+ positively selected.

CDR3 bases: TGTGCCTCATCCGGGACTTCTAACACCGGGGAGCTGTTTTTT. This gives the protein CASSGTSNTGELFF. The rearrangement links TRBV11-3 to TRBJ2-2; weak D call: TRBD2 (6 bases). The CDR3 runs 14 residues. Germline loops: CDR1 SGHNT, CDR2 YENEEA. With 11 bases removed from V and 2 bases from J, the gap between germline ends came to 15 bases.